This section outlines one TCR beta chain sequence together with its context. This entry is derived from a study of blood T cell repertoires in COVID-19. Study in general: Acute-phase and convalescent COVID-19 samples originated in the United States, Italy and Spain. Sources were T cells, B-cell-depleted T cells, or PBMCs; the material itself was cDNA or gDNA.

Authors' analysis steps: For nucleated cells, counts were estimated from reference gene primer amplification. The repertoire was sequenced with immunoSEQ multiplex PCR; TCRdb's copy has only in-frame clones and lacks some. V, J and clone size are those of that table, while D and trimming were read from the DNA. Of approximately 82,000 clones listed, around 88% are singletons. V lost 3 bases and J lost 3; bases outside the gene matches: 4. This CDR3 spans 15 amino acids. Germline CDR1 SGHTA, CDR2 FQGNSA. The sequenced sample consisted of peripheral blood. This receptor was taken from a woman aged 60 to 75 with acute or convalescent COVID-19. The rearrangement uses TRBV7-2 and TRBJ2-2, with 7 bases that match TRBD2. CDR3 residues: CASSFWGGYTGELFF. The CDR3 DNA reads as TGTGCCAGCAGCTTCTGGGGGGGGTACACCGGGGAGCTGTTTTTT.